This TCR beta chain was retrieved from a study of OX40 agonist ivuxolimab in advanced cancers. With 5 bases clipped from V and 6 bases from J, the junction kept 5 bases outside the gene matches. This CDR3 comprises 15 residues. Germline CDR1 SGHTA, CDR2 FQGNSA. Whole-study results and caveats: Some of the lowest clonal expansion was seen in partial responders at 0.1-3.0 mg/kg.

Autoimmune disease history or systemic immunosuppression was exclusionary. Remarks on this clone: Its antigen is as yet unknown.

The data were produced by immunoSEQ multiplex PCR, yet TCRdb's version contains in-frame clones alone and is incomplete. Here the sample spans about 120,000 clones, about 94% being singletons. The sequence was obtained from an adult with an advanced solid tumor such as melanoma, head and neck, liver or kidney cancer. Here the sequenced sample was CD4+ or CD8+ T cells sorted from blood, taken in a trial of the OX40 agonist ivuxolimab. J is TRBJ2-1 and V is TRBV7-2; 12 bases fit TRBD2. In DNA form, the CDR3 reads TGTGCCAGCAGCACCGGACTAGCGGGGTTCAATGAGCAGTTCTTC. Translation: CASSTGLAGFNEQFF.